These 20 T cell receptor beta chains were sequenced from one sample in a study of shared clonotypes between healthy human individuals. CD45RO-negative CD8 cells positively selected for CCR7 made up the naive population, which excluded terminally differentiated effector memory CD45RA+ cells. Libraries were prepared by immunoSEQ multiplex PCR; TCRdb keeps only in-frame clonotypes and omits some of them. The sample includes 800,000 or so clones, 90% to 97% seen only once; the top ten take 0.2% to 0.25%. Sequenced sample: naive CD8+ T cells sorted from blood. These TCRs come from a man younger than 40 in good health.

This clone appeared once. The chain's CDR3 is CASGASNEQFF. As DNA, the CDR3 is TGTGCCAGTGGAGCATCCAATGAGCAGTTCTTC. The chain links TRBV25-1 to TRBJ2-1; D gene ambiguous. Germline V lookup: CDR1 MGHDK, CDR2 SYGVNS. The CDR3 has 11 amino acids. V was pared by 9 bases and J by 6 bases, with 9 bases between.

The chain has TRBV5-1 and TRBJ1-4; D is unresolved. The germline V gene has CDR1 SGHRS and CDR2 YFSETQ. This CDR3 region has 12 residues. With 7 bases removed from V and 7 bases from J, the gap between germline ends came to 11 bases. CDR3 DNA: TGCGCCAGCGGCCGGACCTCTGAAAAACTGTTTTTT. Its protein is CASGRTSEKLFF.

The sample holds one count of this clone. The gene calls are TRBV18 and TRBJ1-2, with 7 bases that match TRBD1. J was trimmed by 4 bases and V by 0 bases; bases with no gene match: 8. Germline V gene data show CDR1 as KGHSH and CDR2 as LQKENI. The CDR3 contains 16 residues. The CDR3 DNA follows: TGTGCCAGCTCACCACCGTTACGGGACAGACTCTATGGCTACACCTTC. Amino acids: CASSPPLRDRLYGYTF.

The chain is built from TRBV4-1 and TRBJ2-7; 8 bases line up with TRBD1. After removal of 0 bases from V and 4 bases from J, the junction contained 8 bases not matched to a gene. The CDR3 runs to 16 residues. Germline lookup yields CDR1 MGHRA and CDR2 YSYEKL. The CDR3 spells CASSQDWPGGLYEQYF. As DNA, the CDR3 is TGCGCCAGCAGCCAAGATTGGCCAGGGGGCTTGTACGAGCAGTACTTC.

This clone was seen just once. The genes are TRBV27 and TRBJ2-3, with a weak D call TRBD2 (6 bases). The CDR3 loop spans 15 amino acids. Trimming cost V 3 bases and J 2 bases, with 12 bases left between them. Germline V gives CDR1 MNHEY, CDR2 SMNVEV (reference sequence). The DNA for the CDR3 is TGTGCCAGCAGTTTTTTCGGGGGAAACACAGATACGCAGTATTTT. It yields the protein CASSFFGGNTDTQYF.

The chain combines TRBV2 with TRBJ2-5, with 9 bases identical to TRBD2. The length of the CDR3 is 15 residues. Germline assignment: CDR1 SNHLY and CDR2 FYNNEI. Trimming at V came to 8 bases and at J to 3 bases, leaving 10 bases not matched to a gene. The CDR3 protein is CASPSGIRGEETQYF. In DNA form, the CDR3 reads TGTGCCAGCCCTAGCGGGATACGGGGTGAAGAGACCCAGTACTTC.

This chain uses TRBV7-9 with TRBJ2-6, with D perhaps TRBD1 or TRBD2 (7 bases each). The CDR3 covers 17 residues. V lost 5 bases, J lost 0 bases, and 14 bases lay in between. Germline CDR1 and CDR2: SEHNR and FQNEAQ (reference sequence). Written as DNA, the CDR3 is TGTGCCAGCAGCCCCCAGGGGGGGCCCTCTGGGGCCAACGTCCTGACTTTC. Residues: CASSPQGGPSGANVLTF.

CDR3 nucleotides: TGCGCCAGCAGCGGGGGACACATCTACGAGCAGTACTTC. This translates into CASSGGHIYEQYF. The chain uses TRBV5-1 and TRBJ2-7, with a weak D call TRBD1 (6 bases). V was trimmed by 4 bases and J by 3 bases, leaving 11 bases between them. Germline CDR1 SGHRS, CDR2 YFSETQ. The CDR3 has 13 residues.

This chain uses TRBV7-9 with TRBJ2-2; 9 bases are a match to TRBD1. Germline loops: CDR1 SEHNR, CDR2 FQNEAQ (reference sequence). The junction had 11 bases not matched to a gene; V was cut back by 5 bases and J by 4 bases. The CDR3 covers 17 residues. In nucleotides, the CDR3 is TGTGCCAGCAGCCAGGACCGGGACAGGGTTGTCACCGGGGAGCTGTTTTTT. It is translated as CASSQDRDRVVTGELFF.

This chain links TRBV11-2 with TRBJ2-1; 9 positions agree with TRBD2. CDR1 is SGHAT, CDR2 FQNNGV, per germline. The CDR3 covers 15 residues. The V and J ends lost 4 bases and 2 bases, in that order; junction bases with no gene match: 3. The CDR3 is CASSSREGPYNEQFF. The CDR3 region has the DNA TGTGCCAGCAGCTCGCGGGAGGGCCCCTACAATGAGCAGTTCTTC.

The chain is built from TRBV6-1 and TRBJ2-1, with 10 bases matching TRBD2. There are 17 residues in the CDR3. The ends lost 1 base at V and 4 bases at J; junction bases unmatched: 7. Germline values: CDR1 MNHNS, CDR2 SASEGT. CDR3 sequence (DNA): TGTGCCAGCAGTGAAGGAGTTAGCGGGGGGTCTTACAATGAGCAGTTCTTC. Its protein product is CASSEGVSGGSYNEQFF.

This chain joins TRBV5-1 and TRBJ1-3, with D possibly being TRBD1 (5 bases). The CDR3 extends over 15 amino acids. V lost 0 bases and J 2 bases, leaving 9 bases between the germline ends. Looked up from germline, CDR1 is SGHRS and CDR2 is YFSETQ. CDR3 residues: CASSLGGGAGNTIYF. In nucleotides, the CDR3 is TGCGCCAGCAGCTTGGGAGGAGGGGCTGGAAACACCATATATTTT.

The chain recombines TRBV27 with TRBJ1-5; 8 nucleotides agree with TRBD1. CDR3 length: 16 residues. Looked up from germline, CDR1 is MNHEY and CDR2 is SMNVEV (reference sequence). Losses at the gene ends were 6 bases for V and 0 bases for J; bases not matched to a gene: 7. CDR3 protein: CASRDRERGSNQPQHF. Here the CDR3 DNA reads TGTGCCAGCAGGGACAGGGAAAGGGGTAGCAATCAGCCCCAGCATTTT.

A word on this clone: Distinct nucleotide sequences in the sample also encode this CDR3. CDR3 in DNA: TGTGCCAGCAGCGACCGGGACAGGGGTTACGAGCAGTACTTC. This sequence encodes CASSDRDRGYEQYF. The chain couples TRBV7-9 to TRBJ2-7; TRBD1 matches 10 bases. This CDR3 spans 14 amino acids. Germline CDR1 reads SEHNR; CDR2 reads FQNEAQ (reference sequence). With V trimmed by 5 bases and J by 4 bases, 5 bases remained unmatched.

This clone was seen more than once but under ten times. The chain carries TRBV18 and TRBJ1-1; no clear D gene. There are 13 residues in the CDR3. Germline V CDR1 and CDR2: KGHSH, LQKENI. V was shortened by 8 bases and J by 1 base, with 11 bases between the two germline ends. CDR3 nucleotide sequence: TGTGCCAGCGGACTGCAGGCGAACACTGAAGCTTTCTTT. Protein: CASGLQANTEAFF.

The CDR3 loop reads CASSLNQDTQYF. The CDR3 DNA is TGTGCCAGCAGTTTAAACCAGGATACGCAGTATTTT. This sequence joins TRBV27 and TRBJ2-3; D uncertain. Trimming took 2 bases from V and 6 from J, leaving 6 bases between them. CDR1 and CDR2 from the germline V gene are MNHEY and SMNVEV (reference sequence). This CDR3 region has 12 residues.

The chain employs TRBV27 and TRBJ1-4, with D uncertain. The CDR3 spans 15 residues. CDR1 MNHEY and CDR2 SMNVEV come from the germline V gene (reference sequence). The V gene lost 5 bases and the J gene lost 1 base, with 11 bases spanning the gap. CDR3 in amino acids: CASSDGAGTNEKLFF. In DNA, the CDR3 is TGTGCCAGCAGTGACGGAGCAGGAACTAATGAAAAACTGTTTTTT.

V usage is TRBV4-1 and J usage is TRBJ2-7; D unclear. The germline V and J ends were trimmed by 2 bases and 2 bases, with 13 bases remaining between them. This CDR3 is built from 15 residues. Germline lookup yields CDR1 MGHRA and CDR2 YSYEKL. The CDR3 DNA reads as TGCGCCAGCAGCCAAACGTTTCCTTCGCCCTACGAGCAGTACTTC. Protein sequence: CASSQTFPSPYEQYF.

The chain employs TRBV7-9 and TRBJ2-1; tentatively, D is TRBD1 or TRBD2 (5 bases each). V was pared by 1 base and J by 6 bases, with 19 bases between. Germline assignment: CDR1 SEHNR and CDR2 FQNEAQ (reference sequence). This CDR3 is built from 17 residues. DNA of the CDR3: TGTGCCAGCAGCTTAGGTAGGGGTGAGGGAATCGGCAATGAGCAGTTCTTC. Its protein product is CASSLGRGEGIGNEQFF. The full variable domain, with the rest looked up from reference TRBV7-9 and TRBJ2-1, is DTGVSQNPRHKITKRGQNVTFRCDPISEHNRLYWYRQTLGQGPEFLTYFQNEAQLEKSRLLSDRFSAERPKGSFSTLEIQRTEQGDSAMYLCASSLGRGEGIGNEQFFGPGTRLTVL.

This chain connects TRBV5-6 to TRBJ2-7; no clear D gene. The CDR3 consists of 13 residues. V gave up 3 bases and J gave up 0 bases, with 7 bases separating them. From germline, CDR1 is SGHDT and CDR2 YYEEEE. CDR3 nucleotides: TGTGCCAGCAGCTACTGGAGCTCCTACGAGCAGTACTTC. Its translation: CASSYWSSYEQYF.